The 15 T cell receptor beta chains reported below all come from one sample, sequenced in a study of T cells after yellow fever vaccination. One entry per CDR3 protein results from TCRdb running MiXCR on the 5' RACE reads. The sample consists of tens of thousands of distinct CDR3 sequences, around 7.3% of them appearing once. This specimen consisted of CD8+ T cells sorted from PBMCs, obtained on the day of the yellow fever booster vaccination. These receptors were obtained from a man aged 25-40 years who received the YFV17D yellow fever vaccine.

This clonotype was picked up many times. The chain combines TRBV3-1 with TRBJ2-5; 8 bases line up with TRBD2. The CDR3 contains 15 residues. CDR1 and CDR2 from the germline V gene are LGHDT and YNNKEL (reference sequence). The ends lost 4 bases at V and 2 bases at J; junction bases unmatched: 6. The CDR3 reads CASSPGLAGQETQYF. CDR3 DNA sequence: TGTGCCAGCAGCCCCGGCCTAGCGGGTCAAGAGACCCAGTACTTC.

The sample holds a few counts of this clonotype. V usage is TRBV15 and J usage is TRBJ2-5, with TRBD2 identical over 11 bases. The germline gives CDR1 LNHNV, CDR2 YYDKDF (reference sequence). The junction had 13 bases not matched to a gene; V was cut back by 0 bases and J by 4 bases. This CDR3 is 19 amino acids long. CDR3 in DNA: TGTGCCACCAGCAGAGATATCTCCCTTAGCGGGAGGGATCGAGAGACCCAGTACTTC. It encodes CATSRDISLSGRDRETQYF.

The chain employs TRBV25-1 and TRBJ1-4; no reliable D call. This CDR3 contains 11 residues. The V and J ends lost 3 bases and 7 bases respectively, with 3 bases between them. CDR1 is MGHDK, CDR2 SYGVNS, per germline. The chain's CDR3 is CASSEGEKLFF. Written as DNA, the CDR3 is TGTGCCAGCAGTGAGGGTGAAAAACTGTTTTTT.

The genes are TRBV6-5 and TRBJ2-1; D is undetermined. Germline CDR1 MNHEY, CDR2 SVGAGI. The CDR3 extends over 15 amino acids. V lost 2 bases and J lost 8, with 16 bases in between. CDR3: CASSYKVHRRDEQFF. As DNA, the CDR3 is TGTGCCAGCAGTTACAAAGTACATCGACGCGATGAGCAGTTCTTC.

Only a few counts were recorded for this clonotype. V usage is TRBV3-1 and J usage is TRBJ1-1, with D perhaps matching TRBD1 (6 bases). The CDR3 is 15 amino acids. From germline, CDR1 is LGHDT and CDR2 YNNKEL (reference sequence). The V gene lost 6 bases and the J gene lost 3 bases, with 17 bases spanning the gap. This CDR3 is CASRRKTGPDTEAFF. The CDR3 DNA follows: TGTGCCAGCAGACGGAAAACAGGGCCGGACACTGAAGCTTTCTTT.

In its sample, this clonotype was seen a few times. The chain links TRBV4-3 to TRBJ1-5; D not certain. The CDR3 consists of 15 residues. Germline loops: CDR1 LGHNA, CDR2 YSLEER. Between the trimmed V and J ends, which lost 3 bases and 1 base, there was a span of 10 bases. CDR3 amino acids: CASSQSPDSNQPQHF. CDR3 DNA sequence: TGCGCCAGCAGCCAGTCCCCGGACAGCAATCAGCCCCAGCATTTT.

The V and J genes are TRBV6-5 and TRBJ1-5; maybe TRBD1 (6 bases). The CDR3 is 14 amino acids. V gave up 0 bases and J gave up 5 bases, with 8 bases separating them. Per the germline V gene, CDR1 is MNHEY and CDR2 is SVGAGI. CDR3 coding DNA: TGTGCCAGCAGTTACTCGGGGGGGCATCAGCCCCAGCATTTT. Protein: CASSYSGGHQPQHF.

The chain's CDR3 is CASSLDSGGTDTQYF. In DNA, the CDR3 is TGTGCCAGCAGTTTAGATTCGGGGGGTACAGATACGCAGTATTTT. This chain links TRBV27 with TRBJ2-3; TRBD2 matches at 7 bases. The CDR3 loop spans 15 amino acids. Germline V gene lookup returns CDR1 MNHEY and CDR2 SMNVEV (reference sequence). The J segment lost 3 bases and the V segment lost 2 bases, leaving 5 bases of the junction unmatched.

This chain joins TRBV7-9 and TRBJ2-7; 7 bases fit TRBD2. Germline CDR1 is SEHNR and CDR2 is FQNEAQ (reference sequence). This CDR3 is 15 amino acids long. J was trimmed by 4 bases and V by 5 bases; bases with no gene match: 11. CDR3 protein: CASSHEFQRGYEQYF. For the CDR3, the DNA is TGTGCCAGCAGCCACGAGTTCCAGCGGGGATACGAGCAGTACTTC.

V is TRBV19 and J is TRBJ2-7, with D uncertain. The ends were cut back, 0 bases at V and 4 bases at J, with 10 bases in the middle. CDR3 length: 14 amino acids. CDR1 and CDR2 from the germline V gene are LNHDA and SQIVND (reference sequence). The DNA for the CDR3 is TGTGCCAGTAGTATAGACAGTTGGAATTACGAGCAGTACTTC. Encoded protein: CASSIDSWNYEQYF.

This chain uses TRBV20-1 with TRBJ1-2, with D unresolved. The CDR3 totals 15 residues. CDR1 is DFQATT and CDR2 is SNEGSKA in the germline V gene (reference sequence). Trimming removed 2 bases at V and 0 bases at J, with 13 bases between. CDR3 in amino acids: CSARLWTEANYGYTF. The CDR3 DNA sequence: TGCAGTGCTAGACTCTGGACGGAAGCTAACTATGGCTACACCTTC.

This clonotype has just a few counts. This chain uses TRBV5-8 with TRBJ2-2; D unclear. Germline V gene data show CDR1 as SGHTS and CDR2 as YDEGEE. The ends were cut back, 2 bases at V and 1 base at J, with 9 bases in the middle. The CDR3 has 15 amino acids. CDR3 in DNA: TGTGCCAGCAGCTTTCTTGGGGAGAACACCGGGGAGCTGTTTTTT. This translates into CASSFLGENTGELFF.

Turning to this clonotype: This sequence may be a read error, since a much larger clone differs from it by one base. This chain links TRBV20-1 with TRBJ2-7; D not resolved. Between the trimmed V and J ends, which lost 3 bases and 1 base, there was a span of 4 bases. From germline, CDR1 is DFQATT and CDR2 SNEGSKA (reference sequence). The CDR3 runs 11 residues. The chain's CDR3 is CSASPSYEQYF. The CDR3 bases are TGCAGTGCTAGCCCTTCCTACGAGCAGTACTTC.

This clonotype was counted at least ten times. The chain has TRBV20-1 and TRBJ2-3, with TRBD2 identical over 10 bases. CDR3 length: 14 residues. With V trimmed by 4 bases and J by 0 bases, 1 base remained unmatched. Per germline, CDR1 DFQATT and CDR2 SNEGSKA (reference sequence). The chain's CDR3 is CSAKLAGSTDTQYF. CDR3 nucleotides: TGCAGTGCTAAACTAGCGGGGAGCACAGATACGCAGTATTTT.

Turning to this clonotype: At one end the junction does not follow the germline gene, possibly because of a read error. The chain's CDR3 is CASKAGNQPKHF. CDR3 nucleotides: TGTGCCAGCAAGGCAGGAAATCAGCCCAAGCATTTT. This chain connects TRBV2 to TRBJ1-5; D is uncertain. Germline V gives CDR1 SNHLY, CDR2 FYNNEI. This CDR3 is built from 12 residues. Full variable domain (missing parts from reference TRBV2 and TRBJ1-5): EPEVTQTPSHQVTQMGQEVILRCVPISNHLYFYWYRQILGQKVEFLVSFYNNEISEKSEIFDDQFSVERPDGSNFTLKIRSTKLEDSAMYFCASKAGNQPKHFGDGTRLSIL.